The entry that follows covers one T cell receptor (beta chain) sequence. Its specificity is not known. In TCRdb, the 5' RACE reads were re-called with MiXCR into one record per CDR3 protein. The sample holds hundreds of thousands of distinct CDR3 sequences, around 27% seen once. CDR1 is LGHNA and CDR2 is YSLEER in the germline V gene. The V and J ends lost 2 bases and 4 bases, in that order; junction bases with no gene match: 5. The CDR3 runs 14 residues. This specimen belongs to a study of T-cell memory formation after mild COVID-19. Turning to the study itself: Most TCR clusters belonged to a single donor. Overall study results and limits: The finding that pre-infection memory included some responding clones suggested that cross-reactive memory joined.

Input material: PBMCs or a T cell subset sorted from them (not recorded which). The receptor comes from an adult woman who had mild COVID-19 (a few samples of this study predate the infection). Cell type and time point are not known. The genes are TRBV4-3 and TRBJ2-7, with 7 bases aligning to TRBD2. The CDR3 bases are TGCGCCAGCAGCCAAAATCCAGCGGGGTACGAGCAGTACTTC. Translating it yields CASSQNPAGYEQYF.